Shown below are 25 T cell receptor beta chains from a single sample sequenced in a study of cytotoxic CD8 clonotypes in ibrutinib-treated CLL. TCRdb's copy holds only in-frame clones and misses some; the assay was immunoSEQ multiplex PCR. The data show approximately 47,000 clones, about three fifths seen once. The sample consisted of PBMCs, taken after 24 months of ibrutinib treatment. These receptors were obtained from a human donor with chronic lymphocytic leukemia.

The chain employs TRBV7-9 and TRBJ2-3, with D possibly being TRBD1 or TRBD2 (6 bases each). Germline V gives CDR1 SEHNR, CDR2 FQNEAQ (reference sequence). Trimming took 5 bases from V and 1 from J, leaving 13 bases between them. CDR3 length equals 15 residues. The chain's CDR3 is CASSLGGGRTDTQYF. CDR3 DNA: TGTGCCAGCAGCCTCGGGGGCGGGCGCACAGATACGCAGTATTTT.

This sequence joins TRBV5-1 and TRBJ2-7; D might be TRBD1 (5 bases). The V end lost 0 bases, the J end lost 5 bases, and 18 bases lay between the germline ends. Germline V CDR1 and CDR2: SGHRS, YFSETQ. CDR3 size: 16 residues. The CDR3 DNA reads as TGCGCCAGCAGCTTGGATCCCGCCAGGGTTACCCACGAGCAGTACTTC. It encodes CASSLDPARVTHEQYF.

In its sample, this clone was seen a few times. J is TRBJ2-7 and V is TRBV7-9, with a weak D call TRBD1 (5 bases). The V gene lost 4 bases and the J gene lost 3 bases, with 7 bases spanning the gap. The CDR3 extends over 12 amino acids. Germline CDR1 reads SEHNR; CDR2 reads FQNEAQ (reference sequence). For the CDR3, the DNA is TGTGCCAGCAGCTACGGACACTACGAGCAGTACTTC. This sequence encodes CASSYGHYEQYF.

The chain has TRBV18 and TRBJ2-1; no reliable D call. The V end was cut by 3 bases, the J end by 8 bases, with 11 bases between. Germline V gene sequence: CDR1 KGHSH, CDR2 LQKENI. The CDR3 runs to 13 residues. CDR3 DNA sequence: TGTGCCAGCTCACCTGGTCTAAACGATGAGCAGTTCTTC. This gives the protein CASSPGLNDEQFF. The full variable domain, in which reference TRBV18 and TRBJ2-1 provide the parts outside the CDR3, is NAGVMQNPRHLVRRRGQEARLRCSPMKGHSHVYWYRQLPEEGLKFMVYLQKENIIDESGMPKERFSAEFPKEGPSILRIQQVVRGDSAAYFCASSPGLNDEQFFGPGTRLTVL.

The chain has TRBV19 and TRBJ1-5, with D maybe TRBD1 (5 bases). This CDR3 has 13 residues. V shed 0 bases and J shed 6 bases, with 6 bases lying between them. CDR1 and CDR2 (germline): LNHDA, SQIVND (reference sequence). CDR3 nucleotide sequence: TGTGCCAGTAGTATAGAAGGGGTTCAGCCCCAGCATTTT. This gives the protein CASSIEGVQPQHF.

This clone was seen once. The V gene is TRBV2, the J gene TRBJ2-4, with 9 bases identical to TRBD2. Germline CDR1 reads SNHLY; CDR2 reads FYNNEI. The CDR3 has 14 amino acids. V lost 6 bases to trimming and J lost 8 bases; unmatched junction nucleotides: 8. In DNA form, the CDR3 reads TGTGCCAGCAGCCGACTAGCGGCTGGGGACATTCAGTACTTC. Protein product: CASSRLAAGDIQYF.

The V gene is TRBV15, the J gene TRBJ2-1, with D perhaps assigned TRBD1 or TRBD2 (5 bases each). Trimming shortened V by 2 bases and J by 5 bases, and 7 bases separated the two germline ends. CDR3 length: 13 residues. Germline V gene sequence: CDR1 LNHNV, CDR2 YYDKDF (reference sequence). CDR3 nucleotides: TGTGCCACCAGCAGACCGGGGCACAATGAGCAGTTCTTC. Translating it yields CATSRPGHNEQFF.

This clone was observed a single time. The rearrangement uses TRBV5-1 and TRBJ1-1; TRBD1 agrees at 9 bases. CDR1 is SGHRS and CDR2 is YFSETQ in the germline V gene. With V trimmed by 1 base and J by 1 base, 2 bases remained unmatched. The CDR3 loop spans 15 amino acids. CDR3 DNA sequence: TGCGCCAGCAGCTTGCTGGGACAGGGGAACACTGAAGCTTTCTTT. This sequence encodes CASSLLGQGNTEAFF. The full variable domain, rest sourced from reference TRBV5-1 and TRBJ1-1, is KAGVTQTPRYLIKTRGQQVTLSCSPISGHRSVSWYQQTPGQGLQFLFEYFSETQRNKGNFPGRFSGRQFSNSRSEMNVSTLELGDSALYLCASSLLGQGNTEAFFGQGTRLTVV.

V gene TRBV6-5 combines with J gene TRBJ1-2; 10 positions match TRBD1. The CDR3 is 15 amino acids. V dropped 4 bases and J dropped 5; count of bases not matched to a gene: 7. Per germline, CDR1 MNHEY and CDR2 SVGAGI. The CDR3 reads CASSSGTGAHYGYTF. The CDR3 DNA reads as TGTGCCAGCAGTTCCGGGACAGGGGCGCATTATGGCTACACCTTC.

The chain joins TRBV19 to TRBJ1-1; D remains unclear. The CDR3 is made up of 13 amino acids. Trimming pared 7 bases from V and 3 bases from J, leaving 12 bases between. Germline loops: CDR1 LNHDA, CDR2 SQIVND (reference sequence). The chain's CDR3 is CASTSAHYTEAFF. The CDR3 bases are TGTGCCAGTACCTCCGCTCATTACACTGAAGCTTTCTTT.

The V and J genes are TRBV5-6 and TRBJ2-1; possibly TRBD2 for D (6 bases). V lost 3 bases to trimming and J lost 10 bases, with 8 bases between them. Germline CDR1 reads SGHDT; CDR2 reads YYEEEE. CDR3 length: 11 residues. This CDR3 is CASSWAGEQFF. The CDR3 bases are TGTGCCAGCAGCTGGGCGGGGGAGCAGTTCTTC. Full variable domain (outside the CDR3, taken from reference TRBV5-6 and TRBJ2-1): DAGVTQSPTHLIKTRGQQVTLRCSPKSGHDTVSWYQQALGQGPQFIFQYYEEEERQRGNFPDRFSGHQFPNYSSELNVNALLLGDSALYLCASSWAGEQFFGPGTRLTVL.

This chain uses TRBV7-8 with TRBJ1-5, with D possibly TRBD1 on 5 matching bases. CDR3 length: 13 amino acids. The ends were cut back, 1 base at V and 7 bases at J, with 8 bases in the middle. In germline, CDR1 is SGHVS, CDR2 FQNEAQ. Here the CDR3 DNA reads TGTGCCAGCAGCTTAGTGGAGGGGCAGCCCCAGCATTTT. This encodes CASSLVEGQPQHF.

This chain links TRBV5-1 with TRBJ1-2; D gene unclear. The CDR3 length is 13 residues. From germline, CDR1 is SGHRS and CDR2 YFSETQ. V was shortened by 0 bases and J by 7 bases, with 10 bases between the two germline ends. CDR3 sequence reads: CASSLGHRIGYTF. The CDR3 coding sequence is TGCGCCAGCAGCTTGGGGCACCGCATTGGCTACACCTTC.

J is TRBJ2-5 and V is TRBV27; D remains unclear. Per germline, CDR1 MNHEY and CDR2 SMNVEV (reference sequence). Trimming left V 2 bases short and J 4 bases short, with 2 bases between. The CDR3 contains 11 residues. For the CDR3, the DNA is TGTGCCAGCAGTTTAGGAGAGACCCAGTACTTC. It translates to CASSLGETQYF.

This chain connects TRBV7-8 to TRBJ2-2; 12 bases are a match to TRBD2. J lost 6 bases, V lost 5 bases, and 7 bases had no gene match. CDR3 size: 16 residues. CDR1 SGHVS and CDR2 FQNEAQ come from the germline V gene. The CDR3 bases are TGTGCCAGCAGCAGGAATCTAGCGGGGGGGCCCGGGGAGCTGTTTTTT. Its translation: CASSRNLAGGPGELFF.

The chain uses TRBV7-6 and TRBJ1-6, with a tentative D call TRBD1 (5 bases). The CDR3 is 17 residues long. Trimming shortened V by 5 bases and J by 7 bases, and 21 bases separated the two germline ends. Per germline, CDR1 SGHVS and CDR2 FNYEAQ. CDR3 sequence reads: CASSPSAGKNWNSPLHF. CDR3 in DNA: TGTGCCAGCAGCCCGTCGGCAGGGAAGAACTGGAATTCACCCCTCCACTTT.

The count of this clone is one. The gene calls are TRBV10-1 and TRBJ2-3; D possibly corresponds to TRBD1 (6 bases). The V end lost 3 bases, the J end lost 0 bases, and 7 bases lay between the germline ends. This CDR3 comprises 14 residues. Germline CDR1 and CDR2: WNHNN and SYGVQD (reference sequence). The CDR3 DNA follows: TGCGCCAGCAGTGAACAGGGCAGCACAGATACGCAGTATTTT. Its protein is CASSEQGSTDTQYF.

This chain connects TRBV6-1 to TRBJ2-2; the D gene is possibly TRBD1 (6 bases). Trimming removed 7 bases at V and 6 bases at J, with 15 bases between. The CDR3 runs 14 residues. Germline CDR1 MNHNS, CDR2 SASEGT. DNA of the CDR3: TGTGCCAGCACCCTTTTCAGGGGTCCCGGGGAGCTGTTTTTT. Amino acid sequence: CASTLFRGPGELFF.

The chain carries TRBV5-6 and TRBJ2-5, with 9 nucleotides matching TRBD1. Per germline, CDR1 SGHDT and CDR2 YYEEEE. The V segment lost 0 bases and the J segment 2 bases; nucleotides outside the gene matches: 5. The CDR3 length is 16 residues. The CDR3 protein is CASSLVDRGAQETQYF. CDR3 sequence (DNA): TGTGCCAGCAGCTTGGTTGACAGGGGGGCGCAAGAGACCCAGTACTTC.

This clone was seen repeatedly, ten times or more. This sample includes further DNA sequences coding for the same CDR3. The V and J genes are TRBV25-1 and TRBJ1-1; D call uncertain. The CDR3 has 14 amino acids. Trimming pared 1 base from V and 4 bases from J, leaving 10 bases between. Germline V lookup: CDR1 MGHDK, CDR2 SYGVNS. This CDR3 is CASSESGRATEAFF. In DNA form, the CDR3 reads TGTGCCAGCAGTGAATCGGGTAGGGCCACTGAAGCTTTCTTT.

This clone was detected a few times. The chain is built from TRBV19 and TRBJ2-1; D may be TRBD1 or TRBD2 (5 bases each). The CDR3 is made up of 15 amino acids. With 5 bases removed from V and 2 bases from J, the gap between germline ends came to 13 bases. Germline assignment: CDR1 LNHDA and CDR2 SQIVND (reference sequence). CDR3 DNA: TGTGCCAGTAGTCCCTTCGGGGCCACCTACAATGAGCAGTTCTTC. As protein: CASSPFGATYNEQFF.

CDR3 coding DNA: TGTGCCAGCAGCAAGTTTCACAGGGGCACTGAAGCTTTCTTT. Its translation: CASSKFHRGTEAFF. The V gene is TRBV21-1, the J gene TRBJ1-1; TRBD1 reflects the table's D call only, with no check against the DNA. TRBV21-1 is a known pseudogene. This CDR3 has 14 residues.

This clone was picked up a small number of times. Here the CDR3 DNA reads TGTGCCAGCAGCAACCCCGTCGGGACTGGCTACACCTTC. This translates into CASSNPVGTGYTF. The V gene is TRBV7-9, the J gene TRBJ1-2; possible D gene TRBD1, 5 bases. CDR3 length: 13 residues. V dropped 5 bases and J dropped 7 bases, with 14 bases sitting between them. Per germline, CDR1 SEHNR and CDR2 FQNEAQ (reference sequence). The entire variable domain, with the rest obtained from reference TRBV7-9 and TRBJ1-2, is as follows: DTGVSQNPRHKITKRGQNVTFRCDPISEHNRLYWYRQTLGQGPEFLTYFQNEAQLEKSRLLSDRFSAERPKGSFSTLEIQRTEQGDSAMYLCASSNPVGTGYTFGSGTRLTVV.

The chain is built from TRBV6-5 and TRBJ1-6, with no clear D. Trimming took off 0 bases at V and 7 bases at J, with 10 bases between the two ends. Germline V CDR1 and CDR2: MNHEY, SVGAGI. The CDR3 has 15 residues. Here the CDR3 DNA reads TGTGCCAGCAGTTACTCGATGGGGTTAAATTCACCCCTCCACTTT. Translating it yields CASSYSMGLNSPLHF.

V gene TRBV2 combines with J gene TRBJ1-1; D is perhaps TRBD1 (5 bases). The CDR3 is 14 amino acids. Germline V gives CDR1 SNHLY, CDR2 FYNNEI. The V gene lost 6 bases and the J gene lost 4 bases, with 15 bases spanning the gap. The CDR3 DNA reads as TGTGCCAGCAGGGGAGGCGTGGGGGGCACTGAAGCTTTCTTT. Amino acid sequence: CASRGGVGGTEAFF. The entire variable domain, with the rest obtained from reference TRBV2 and TRBJ1-1, is as follows: EPEVTQTPSHQVTQMGQEVILRCVPISNHLYFYWYRQILGQKVEFLVSFYNNEISEKSEIFDDQFSVERPDGSNFTLKIRSTKLEDSAMYFCASRGGVGGTEAFFGQGTRLTVV.